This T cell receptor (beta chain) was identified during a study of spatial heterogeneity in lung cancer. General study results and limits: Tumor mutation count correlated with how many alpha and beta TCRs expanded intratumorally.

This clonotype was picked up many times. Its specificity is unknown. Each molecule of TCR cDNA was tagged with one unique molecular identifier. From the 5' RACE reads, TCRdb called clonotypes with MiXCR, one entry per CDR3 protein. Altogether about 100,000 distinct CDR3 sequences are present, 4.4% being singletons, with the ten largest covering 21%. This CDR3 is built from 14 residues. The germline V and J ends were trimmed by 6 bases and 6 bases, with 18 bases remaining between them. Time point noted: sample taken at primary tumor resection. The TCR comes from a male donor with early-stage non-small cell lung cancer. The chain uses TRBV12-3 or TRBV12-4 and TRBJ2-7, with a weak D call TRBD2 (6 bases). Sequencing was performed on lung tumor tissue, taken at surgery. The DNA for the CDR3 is TGTGCCAGCAGCCCGTCCGGGACTCCTTCCGAGCAGTACTTC. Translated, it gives CASSPSGTPSEQYF.